Below, 25 T cell receptor beta chains from the same sample are listed, as sequenced in a study of vaccination effects on CD4 cells after COVID-19. Before any sequencing was done, the ViraFEST assay used viral peptide pools to expand antigen-specific CD4+ T cells. CD4+ T cells were isolated after around 10 days of culture. Each vaccine recipient was nucleocapsid antibody negative and had no prior SARS-CoV-2 infection. Sequenced by immunoSEQ multiplex PCR; TCRdb stores in-frame clones only, minus some. Counted here are about 20,000 clones, approximately 70% occurring once; the ten biggest clones make up more than 9%. No antigen has been assigned to these receptors. This material consisted of CD4+ T cells from PBMCs cultured with HCoV-NL63 spike peptides, taken before COVID-19 vaccination. All receptors derive from a human donor who received a COVID-19 vaccine.

The chain has TRBV27 and TRBJ1-1, with D perhaps matching TRBD1 (6 bases). CDR3 length: 14 residues. The ends were cut back, 5 bases at V and 8 bases at J, with 18 bases in the middle. CDR1 MNHEY and CDR2 SMNVEV come from the germline V gene (reference sequence). The CDR3 DNA reads TGTGCCAGCAGTCAGCACGAGGGACAAGTGGAAGCTTTCTTT. Protein sequence: CASSQHEGQVEAFF.

The rearrangement links TRBV20-1 to TRBJ1-2; tentatively, D is TRBD1 (6 bases). The ends were cut back, 3 bases at V and 5 bases at J, with 13 bases in the middle. The CDR3 runs to 13 residues. The germline V gene has CDR1 DFQATT and CDR2 SNEGSKA (reference sequence). CDR3 nucleotide sequence: TGCAGTGCTAGTACCGGACAGTTTTATGGCTACACCTTC. Translated, it gives CSASTGQFYGYTF.

The chain joins TRBV19 to TRBJ2-2, with 10 bases that match TRBD1. Germline CDR1 reads LNHDA; CDR2 reads SQIVND (reference sequence). The CDR3 length is 14 residues. The trim removed 9 bases at V and 4 bases at J, leaving 5 bases unmatched. CDR3 sequence reads: CASGTGVTTGELFF. The CDR3 DNA reads as TGTGCCAGCGGGACAGGGGTTACCACCGGGGAGCTGTTTTTT.

The gene calls are TRBV3-1 (or the pseudogene TRBV3-2) and TRBJ2-3, with D perhaps TRBD2 (5 bases). The V gene lost 1 base and the J gene lost 2 bases, with 10 bases spanning the gap. The CDR3 has 15 amino acids. CDR1 is LGHDT and CDR2 is YNNKEL in the germline V gene (reference sequence). The CDR3 spells CASSQGGSYTDTQYF. CDR3 sequence (DNA): TGTGCCAGCAGCCAAGGCGGGTCGTACACAGATACGCAGTATTTT.

This clone has a single count. The V and J genes are TRBV20-1 and TRBJ2-5; possible D gene TRBD2, 6 bases. CDR3 length: 14 residues. Germline lookup yields CDR1 DFQATT and CDR2 SNEGSKA (reference sequence). V was pared by 3 bases and J by 4 bases, with 15 bases between. DNA for the CDR3: TGCAGTGCTAGTACCAGCGGAGGGGCAGAGACCCAGTACTTC. Translating it yields CSASTSGGAETQYF.

The chain employs TRBV30 and TRBJ1-2; TRBD1 is a possible D gene (6 bases). Per the germline V gene, CDR1 is GTSNPN and CDR2 is SVGIG (reference sequence). CDR3 length: 15 amino acids. Trimming shortened V by 0 bases and J by 0 bases, and 11 bases separated the two germline ends. The CDR3 region has the DNA TGTGCCTGGAGTGTAAAGGGGGAGGCTAACTATGGCTACACCTTC. Translated: CAWSVKGEANYGYTF.

This clone has only a few counts. The rearrangement uses TRBV19 and TRBJ1-3; D remains unclear. The CDR3 is 12 amino acids. V dropped 5 bases and J dropped 0 bases, with 2 bases sitting between them. Germline V gene lookup returns CDR1 LNHDA and CDR2 SQIVND (reference sequence). The CDR3 reads CASSASGNTIYF. In nucleotides, the CDR3 is TGTGCCAGTAGTGCCTCTGGAAACACCATATATTTT.

The gene calls are TRBV29-1 and TRBJ2-2, with TRBD2 matching over 14 bases. J lost 1 base, V lost 6 bases, and 7 bases had no gene match. Germline lookup yields CDR1 SQVTM and CDR2 ANQGSEA. The CDR3 consists of 17 residues. CDR3 amino acids: CSVGTSGSNKNTGELFF. The CDR3 bases are TGCAGCGTCGGGACTAGCGGGAGCAATAAGAACACCGGGGAGCTGTTTTTT.

The rearrangement joins TRBV12-3 or TRBV12-4 to TRBJ2-1; 7 bases are a match to TRBD1. With V trimmed by 3 bases and J by 9 bases, 2 bases remained unmatched. The CDR3 spans 12 residues. DNA of the CDR3: TGTGCCAGCAGTTTCGGGACAGTTGAGCAGTTCTTC. Protein sequence: CASSFGTVEQFF.

V usage is TRBV3-1 (or the pseudogene TRBV3-2) and J usage is TRBJ2-2, with D perhaps being TRBD1 or TRBD2 (5 bases each). Germline CDR1 reads LGHDT; CDR2 reads YNNKEL (reference sequence). There are 17 residues in the CDR3. Trimming removed 4 bases from V and 0 bases from J, with 15 bases in between. This CDR3 reads CASSRPRGPTNTGELFF. The CDR3 DNA sequence: TGTGCCAGCAGCCGGCCTAGGGGACCCACGAACACCGGGGAGCTGTTTTTT.

The chain couples TRBV3-1 (or the pseudogene TRBV3-2) to TRBJ2-1, with TRBD2 identical over 7 bases. The trim removed 0 bases at V and 14 bases at J, leaving 10 bases unmatched. The CDR3 has 14 amino acids. Germline loops: CDR1 LGHDT, CDR2 YNNKEL (reference sequence). The CDR3 bases are TGTGCCAGCAGCCAAGATGGGACTACCCGTCGGGAGTTCTTC. Protein product: CASSQDGTTRREFF.

CDR3 sequence (DNA): TGTGCCAGCAGTGACGCCAGCGGGGGGGCCTACAATGAGCAGTTCTTC. Translating gives CASSDASGGAYNEQFF. The chain is built from TRBV6-4 and TRBJ2-1; 10 bases are shared with TRBD2. CDR3 length: 16 residues. With 2 bases clipped from V and 2 bases from J, the junction kept 3 bases outside the gene matches. Germline-derived CDR1 and CDR2 are MRHNA and SNTAGT.

The rearrangement joins TRBV11-2 to TRBJ1-2; 9 bases line up with TRBD1. Germline CDR1 and CDR2: SGHAT and FQNNGV. The V and J ends lost 10 bases and 5 bases, in that order; junction bases with no gene match: 17. This CDR3 has 16 residues. The CDR3 loop is CATATLTGTGTYGYTF. The CDR3 nucleotides read TGTGCCACCGCCACGTTGACCGGGACAGGGACGTATGGCTACACCTTC.

The V and J genes are TRBV5-4 and TRBJ1-1; TRBD1 might be the D (5 bases). Germline V lookup: CDR1 SGHNT, CDR2 YYREEE (reference sequence). Trimming pared 4 bases from V and 7 bases from J, leaving 20 bases between. CDR3 length equals 15 residues. The CDR3 region has the DNA TGTGCCAGCAGCCGTCTGGGGGGACGTGTCAGTGAAGCTTTCTTT. Translating gives CASSRLGGRVSEAFF.

This sequence joins TRBV6-5 and TRBJ1-2; D is perhaps TRBD1 (5 bases). V gave up 3 bases and J gave up 7 bases, with 15 bases separating them. CDR1 MNHEY and CDR2 SVGAGI come from the germline V gene. CDR3 length: 14 residues. CDR3 in amino acids: CASSYVQAPAGYTF. The CDR3 DNA sequence: TGTGCCAGCAGTTATGTACAGGCCCCCGCTGGCTACACCTTC.

The table lists this clone with a few counts. This chain joins TRBV30 and TRBJ1-5; no clear D. V was trimmed by 2 bases and J by 7 bases, leaving 12 bases between them. CDR3 length: 13 residues. Germline lookup yields CDR1 GTSNPN and CDR2 SVGIG (reference sequence). The CDR3 coding sequence is TGTGCCTGGAGTTCGACGGACGCGCAGCCCCAGCATTTT. Its translation: CAWSSTDAQPQHF. Full variable domain (missing parts from reference TRBV30 and TRBJ1-5): SQTIHQWPATLVQPVGSPLSLECTVEGTSNPNLYWYRQAAGRGLQLLFYSVGIGQISSEVPQNLSASRPQDRQFILSSKKLLLSDSGFYLCAWSSTDAQPQHFGDGTRLSIL.

The chain uses TRBV5-1 and TRBJ2-7; no clear D. The CDR3 loop spans 15 amino acids. Per germline, CDR1 SGHRS and CDR2 YFSETQ. V was clipped by 3 bases and J by 1 base, with 14 bases between them. CDR3 in amino acids: CASSSGPLGSYEQYF. The CDR3 DNA sequence: TGCGCCAGCAGCTCTGGGCCCCTCGGGTCCTACGAGCAGTACTTC.

The rearrangement uses TRBV4-2 and TRBJ1-2; D might be TRBD1 (6 bases). Trimming removed 8 bases from V and 2 bases from J, with 21 bases in between. CDR3 size: 16 residues. Looked up from germline, CDR1 is LGHNA and CDR2 is YNFKEQ. The CDR3 here is CASLGVGGASNYGYTF. Written as DNA, the CDR3 is TGTGCCAGCTTAGGAGTAGGGGGGGCATCAAACTATGGCTACACCTTC.

J is TRBJ1-1 and V is TRBV12-3 or TRBV12-4; D gene ambiguous. The V end lost 7 bases, the J end lost 5 bases, and 14 bases lay between the germline ends. This CDR3 is built from 13 residues. As DNA, the CDR3 is TGTGCCAGCATCCCAGAGGGTAGAACTGAAGCTTTCTTT. This encodes CASIPEGRTEAFF.

The chain has TRBV30 and TRBJ1-2, with 7 nucleotides matching TRBD1. Germline assignment: CDR1 GTSNPN and CDR2 SVGIG (reference sequence). Trimming took 2 bases from V and 4 from J; bases not matched to a gene: 22. CDR3 length: 19 residues. The CDR3: CAWSIERVPGTASSYGYTF. The CDR3 DNA is TGTGCCTGGAGTATAGAGAGGGTTCCCGGGACAGCGTCCTCCTATGGCTACACCTTC.

V is TRBV9 and J is TRBJ2-1, with 9 bases fitting TRBD2. This CDR3 spans 15 amino acids. Germline CDR1 SGDLS, CDR2 YYNGEE. Losses at the gene ends were 0 bases for V and 7 bases for J; bases not matched to a gene: 5. The CDR3 nucleotides read TGTGCCAGCAGCGTAGGGGTAGCGGGAGCAAATGAGCAGTTCTTC. It specifies CASSVGVAGANEQFF.

In its sample, this clone was seen once. The V and J genes are TRBV5-1 and TRBJ1-2, with D uncertain. The germline V gene encodes CDR1 SGHRS and CDR2 YFSETQ. The CDR3 spans 13 residues. Between the trimmed V and J ends, which lost 0 bases and 4 bases, there was a span of 7 bases. This CDR3 is CASSLEGSYGYTF. DNA for the CDR3: TGCGCCAGCAGCTTGGAAGGCAGCTATGGCTACACCTTC.

The rearrangement uses TRBV12-5 and TRBJ2-1, with D possibly called TRBD1 or TRBD2 (5 bases each). Germline CDR1 and CDR2: LGHNT and FRNRAP. The CDR3 is made up of 13 amino acids. V was trimmed by 5 bases and J by 12 bases, leaving 17 bases between them. The CDR3 DNA reads TGTGCTAGTGGTGGGGGATGGACCGCACTGCAGTTCTTC. Encoded protein: CASGGGWTALQFF.

J is TRBJ1-2 and V is TRBV16, with TRBD1 identical over 7 bases. With V trimmed by 4 bases and J by 2 bases, 10 bases remained unmatched. This CDR3 has 16 amino acids. CDR1 is KGHSY and CDR2 is FQNENV in the germline V gene. The CDR3: CASSPYLGQENYGYTF. For the CDR3, the DNA is TGTGCCAGCAGCCCCTACCTTGGACAGGAGAACTATGGCTACACCTTC. The variable domain in full, with the rest retrieved from reference TRBV16 and TRBJ1-2, is GEEVAQTPKHLVRGEGQKAKLYCAPIKGHSYVFWYQQVLKNEFKFLISFQNENVFDETGMPKERFSAKCLPNSPCSLEIQATKLEDSAVYFCASSPYLGQENYGYTFGSGTRLTVV.

The V call is TRBV10-3, the J call TRBJ2-5, with D hard to call. This CDR3 has 11 residues. V was trimmed by 3 bases and J by 4 bases, leaving 3 bases between them. CDR1 and CDR2 (germline): ENHRY, SYGVKD. The CDR3 protein is CAISDGETQYF. CDR3 sequence (DNA): TGTGCCATCAGTGACGGAGAGACCCAGTACTTC.